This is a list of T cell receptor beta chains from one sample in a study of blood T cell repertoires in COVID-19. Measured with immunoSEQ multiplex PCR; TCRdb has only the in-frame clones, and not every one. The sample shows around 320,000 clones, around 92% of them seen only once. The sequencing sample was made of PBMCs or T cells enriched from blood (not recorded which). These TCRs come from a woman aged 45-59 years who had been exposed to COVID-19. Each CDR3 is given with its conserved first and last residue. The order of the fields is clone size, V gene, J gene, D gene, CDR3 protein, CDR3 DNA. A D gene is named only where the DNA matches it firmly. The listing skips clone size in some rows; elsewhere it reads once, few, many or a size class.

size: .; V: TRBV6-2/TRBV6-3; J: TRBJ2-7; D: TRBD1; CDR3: CASSKGQPYEQYF; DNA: TGTGCCAGCAGCAAGGGACAGCCCTACGAGCAGTACTTC
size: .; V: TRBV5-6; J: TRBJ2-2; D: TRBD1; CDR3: CASSQDRGGFTGELFF; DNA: TGTGCCAGCAGTCAAGACAGGGGTGGTTTCACCGGGGAGCTGTTTTTT
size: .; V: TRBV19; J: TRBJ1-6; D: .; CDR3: CASNRALERRNSPLHF; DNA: TGTGCCAGTAACAGGGCCCTGGAGAGGAGAAATTCACCCCTCCACTTT
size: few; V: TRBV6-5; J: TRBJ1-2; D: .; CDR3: CASRADYGYTF; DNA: TGTGCCAGCAGAGCTGACTATGGCTACACCTTC
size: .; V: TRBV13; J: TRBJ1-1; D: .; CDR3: CASSLLGVRNTEAFF; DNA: TGTGCCAGCAGCCTCCTAGGTGTGAGGAACACTGAAGCTTTCTTT
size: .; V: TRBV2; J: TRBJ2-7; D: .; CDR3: CASKGGNTNSYEQYF; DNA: TGTGCCAGCAAAGGGGGAAACACAAACTCCTACGAGCAGTACTTC
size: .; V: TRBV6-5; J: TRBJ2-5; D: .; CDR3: CASSWEGVSKETQYF; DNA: TGTGCCAGCAGTTGGGAGGGGGTTTCGAAGGAGACCCAGTACTTC
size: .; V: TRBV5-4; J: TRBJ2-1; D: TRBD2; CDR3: CASSPGTSGSYNEQFF; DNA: TGTGCCAGCAGCCCAGGGACTAGCGGGTCCTACAATGAGCAGTTCTTC
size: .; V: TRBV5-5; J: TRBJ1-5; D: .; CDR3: CASSLTGYNQPQHF; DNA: TGTGCCAGCAGCTTGACAGGCTACAATCAGCCCCAGCATTTT
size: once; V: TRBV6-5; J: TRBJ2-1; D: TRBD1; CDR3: CASKIRDRGRDEQFF; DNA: TGTGCCAGCAAGATCCGGGACAGGGGGCGTGATGAGCAGTTCTTC
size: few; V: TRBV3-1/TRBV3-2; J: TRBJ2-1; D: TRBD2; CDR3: CASSQEGTSWRNNEQFF; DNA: TGTGCCAGCAGCCAAGAAGGGACTAGCTGGAGGAACAATGAGCAGTTCTTC
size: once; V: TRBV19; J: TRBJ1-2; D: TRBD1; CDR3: CASSASGTGGGYGYTF; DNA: TGTGCCAGTAGTGCGTCCGGGACAGGGGGTGGCTATGGCTACACCTTC
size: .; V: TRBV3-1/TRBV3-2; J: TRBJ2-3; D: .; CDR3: CASSQDKNSRTDTQYF; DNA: TGTGCCAGCAGCCAAGATAAGAACAGCCGCACAGATACGCAGTATTTT
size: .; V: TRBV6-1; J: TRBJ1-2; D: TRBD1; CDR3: CASSEPLGQGANGYTF; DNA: TGTGCCAGCAGTGAGCCCCTCGGACAGGGGGCGAATGGCTACACCTTC
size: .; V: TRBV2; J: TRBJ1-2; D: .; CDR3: CASSASQGAIYNYGYTF; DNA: TGTGCCAGCAGTGCTTCCCAGGGCGCTATCTACAACTATGGCTACACCTTC
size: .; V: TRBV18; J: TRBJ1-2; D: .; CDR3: CASSPDDTRYYGYTF; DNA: TGTGCCAGCTCACCAGATGACACTCGCTACTATGGCTACACCTTC
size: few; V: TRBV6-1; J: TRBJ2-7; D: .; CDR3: CASSDRGSSYEQYF; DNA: TGTGCCAGCAGTGATCGGGGTAGCTCCTACGAGCAGTACTTC
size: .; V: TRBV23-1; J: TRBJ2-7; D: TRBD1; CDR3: CASNPGQGLSSYEQYF; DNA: TGCGCCAGCAATCCGGGACAGGGGTTGAGCTCCTACGAGCAGTACTTC
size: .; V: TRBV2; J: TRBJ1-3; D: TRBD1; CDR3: CASRETGIGNTIYF; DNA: TGTGCCAGCAGGGAGACAGGGATTGGAAACACCATATATTTT
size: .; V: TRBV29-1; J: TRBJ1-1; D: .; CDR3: CSVVGWGPGTEAFF; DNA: TGCAGCGTTGTGGGCTGGGGGCCAGGCACTGAAGCTTTCTTT
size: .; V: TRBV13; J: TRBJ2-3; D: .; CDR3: CASRSNELATDTQYF; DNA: TGTGCCAGCAGGAGCAATGAGTTAGCTACAGATACGCAGTATTTT
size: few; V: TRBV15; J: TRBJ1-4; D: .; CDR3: CATSRDRVATNEKLFF; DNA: TGTGCCACCAGCAGAGATCGGGTTGCAACTAATGAAAAACTGTTTTTT
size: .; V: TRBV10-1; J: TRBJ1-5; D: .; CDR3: CASSVEPQHF; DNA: TGCGCCAGCAGTGTCGAGCCCCAGCATTTT
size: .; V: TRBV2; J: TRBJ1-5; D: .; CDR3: CASRATYSNQPQHF; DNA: TGTGCCAGCAGGGCGACTTATAGCAATCAGCCCCAGCATTTT
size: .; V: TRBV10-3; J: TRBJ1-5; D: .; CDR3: CAISGEVGQPQHF; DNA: TGTGCCATCAGTGGCGAGGTTGGTCAGCCCCAGCATTTT
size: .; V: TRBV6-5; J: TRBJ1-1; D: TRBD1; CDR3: CASRPDRVGTEAFF; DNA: TGTGCCAGCAGGCCTGACAGGGTGGGGACTGAAGCTTTCTTT